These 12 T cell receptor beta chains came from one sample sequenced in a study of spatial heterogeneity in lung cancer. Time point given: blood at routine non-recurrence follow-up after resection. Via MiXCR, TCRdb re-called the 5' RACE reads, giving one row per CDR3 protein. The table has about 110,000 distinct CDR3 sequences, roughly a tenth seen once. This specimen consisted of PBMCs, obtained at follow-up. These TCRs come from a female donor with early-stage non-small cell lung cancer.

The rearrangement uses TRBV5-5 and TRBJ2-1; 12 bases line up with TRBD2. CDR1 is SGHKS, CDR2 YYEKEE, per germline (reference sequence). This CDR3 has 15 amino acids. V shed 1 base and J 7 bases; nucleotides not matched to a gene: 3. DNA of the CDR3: TGTGCCAGCAGCTTGACGCTAGCGGGAGGGAATGAGCAGTTCTTC. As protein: CASSLTLAGGNEQFF.

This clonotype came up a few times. CDR3 in amino acids: CASSGRVGNIQYF. In nucleotides, the CDR3 is TGTGCCAGTAGCGGGAGGGTCGGAAACATTCAGTACTTC. The chain links TRBV19 to TRBJ2-4; 8 bases line up with TRBD2. CDR1 is LNHDA and CDR2 is SQIVND in the germline V gene (reference sequence). J was trimmed by 6 bases and V by 6 bases; bases with no gene match: 4. The CDR3 sequence is 13 residues long. Filled out from reference TRBV19 and TRBJ2-4, the complete variable domain reads DGGITQSPKYLFRKEGQNVTLSCEQNLNHDAMYWYRQDPGQGLRLIYYSQIVNDFQKGDIAEGYSVSREKKESFPLTVTSAQKNPTAFYLCASSGRVGNIQYFGAGTRLSVL.

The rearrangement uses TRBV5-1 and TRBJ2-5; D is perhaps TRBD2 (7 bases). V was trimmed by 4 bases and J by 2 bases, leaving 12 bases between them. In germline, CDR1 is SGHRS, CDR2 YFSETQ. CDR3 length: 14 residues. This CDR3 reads CASSLRGAQETQYF. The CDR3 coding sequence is TGCGCCAGCAGCCTCCGGGGGGCTCAAGAGACCCAGTACTTC.

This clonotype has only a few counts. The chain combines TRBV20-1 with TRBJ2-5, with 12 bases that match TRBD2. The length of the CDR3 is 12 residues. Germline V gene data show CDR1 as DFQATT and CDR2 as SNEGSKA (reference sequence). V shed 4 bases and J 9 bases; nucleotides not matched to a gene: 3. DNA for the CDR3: TGCAGTGCTATAGGGACTAGCGGGCCCCAGTACTTC. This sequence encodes CSAIGTSGPQYF.

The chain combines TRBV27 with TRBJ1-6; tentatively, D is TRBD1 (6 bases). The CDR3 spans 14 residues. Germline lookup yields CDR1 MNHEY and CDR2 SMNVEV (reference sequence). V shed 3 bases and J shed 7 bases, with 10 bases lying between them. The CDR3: CASSFTGPNSPLHF. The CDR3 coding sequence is TGTGCCAGCAGTTTCACAGGGCCCAATTCACCCCTCCACTTT.

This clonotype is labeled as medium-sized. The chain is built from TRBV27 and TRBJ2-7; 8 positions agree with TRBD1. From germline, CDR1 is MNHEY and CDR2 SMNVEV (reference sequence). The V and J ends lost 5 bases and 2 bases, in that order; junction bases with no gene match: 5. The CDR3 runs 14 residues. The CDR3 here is CASSTTTGAYEQYF. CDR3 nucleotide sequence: TGTGCCAGCAGTACAACGACAGGGGCCTACGAGCAGTACTTC.

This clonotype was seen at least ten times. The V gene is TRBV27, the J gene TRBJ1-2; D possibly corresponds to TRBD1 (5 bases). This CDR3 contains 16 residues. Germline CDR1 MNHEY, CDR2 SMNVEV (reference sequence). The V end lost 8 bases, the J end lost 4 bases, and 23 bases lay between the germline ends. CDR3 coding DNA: TGTGCCAGCTCCTCTCCCGGGACCAACTCAGGCTATGGCTACACCTTC. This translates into CASSSPGTNSGYGYTF.

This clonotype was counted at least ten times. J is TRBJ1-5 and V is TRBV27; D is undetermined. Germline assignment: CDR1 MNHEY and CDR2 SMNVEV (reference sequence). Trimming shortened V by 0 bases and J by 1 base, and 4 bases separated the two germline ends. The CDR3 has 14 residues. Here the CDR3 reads CASSLSPSNQPQHF. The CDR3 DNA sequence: TGTGCCAGCAGTTTATCGCCGAGCAATCAGCCCCAGCATTTT.

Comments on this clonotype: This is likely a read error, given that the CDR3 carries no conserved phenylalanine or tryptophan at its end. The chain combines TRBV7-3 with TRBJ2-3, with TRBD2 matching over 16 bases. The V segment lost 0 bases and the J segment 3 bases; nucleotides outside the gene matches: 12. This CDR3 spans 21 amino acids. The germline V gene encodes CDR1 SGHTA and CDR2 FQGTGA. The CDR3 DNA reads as TGTGCCAGCAGCTTAACCGCCGGGACTAGCGGGAGGGCCGGTCCAACAGATACGCAGTATATT. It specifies CASSLTAGTSGRAGPTDTQYI.

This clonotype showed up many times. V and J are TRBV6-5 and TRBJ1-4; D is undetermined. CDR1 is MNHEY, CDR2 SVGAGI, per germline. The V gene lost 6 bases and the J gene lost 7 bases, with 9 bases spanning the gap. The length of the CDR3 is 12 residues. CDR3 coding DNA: TGTGCCAGCAGACACCGAGGTGAAAAACTGTTTTTT. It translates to CASRHRGEKLFF.

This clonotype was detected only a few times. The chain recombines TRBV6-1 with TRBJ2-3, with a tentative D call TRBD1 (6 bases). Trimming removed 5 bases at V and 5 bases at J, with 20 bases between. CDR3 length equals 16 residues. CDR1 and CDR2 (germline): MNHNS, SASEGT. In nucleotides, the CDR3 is TGTGCCAGCAGTTCCTTAGCCAGGGGCGGAGGAGATACGCAGTATTTT. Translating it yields CASSSLARGGGDTQYF.

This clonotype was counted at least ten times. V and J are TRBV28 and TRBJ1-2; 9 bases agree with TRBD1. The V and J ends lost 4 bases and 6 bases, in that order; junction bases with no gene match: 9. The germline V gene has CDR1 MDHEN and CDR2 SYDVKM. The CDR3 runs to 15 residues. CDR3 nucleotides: TGTGCCAGCAGTTACGGACAGGGGAAGATGCATGGCTACACCTTC. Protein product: CASSYGQGKMHGYTF.